The clone carrying this TCR beta chain was picked up a small number of times. Its specificity is not known. Stated time point: 4-8 weeks after completion of therapy. Germline V lookup: CDR1 LGHNA, CDR2 YSLEER. The CDR3 loop spans 15 amino acids. Trimming stripped 3 bases from V and 2 bases from J, with 13 bases between. The record originates from a study of T cell therapy after organ transplantation. Across the study: T cells were expanded 2 to 3 weeks with 30 CMV class I/II epitopes.

Study conclusions and caveats: Antirejection and antiviral medication effects could not be assessed. Nonresponders had marked pretherapy clonal expansions and little post-therapy change.

Profiled with immunoSEQ multiplex PCR; TCRdb holds only in-frame clones, not every one. Of over 2,500 clones detected, about 80% appear once; the ten largest clones hold approximately 44%. The specimen comprised CD8+ T cells from blood, sampled after autologous CMV-specific T cell therapy. The J gene is TRBJ2-5, the V gene TRBV4-3; the D gene is possibly TRBD1 (6 bases). The source is a human patient who had received a solid organ transplant and had CMV disease. Some T cells may be graft donor cells. In nucleotides, the CDR3 is TGCGCCAGCAGCCAGCAGGGGTTCACACAAGAGACCCAGTACTTC. Protein sequence: CASSQQGFTQETQYF.